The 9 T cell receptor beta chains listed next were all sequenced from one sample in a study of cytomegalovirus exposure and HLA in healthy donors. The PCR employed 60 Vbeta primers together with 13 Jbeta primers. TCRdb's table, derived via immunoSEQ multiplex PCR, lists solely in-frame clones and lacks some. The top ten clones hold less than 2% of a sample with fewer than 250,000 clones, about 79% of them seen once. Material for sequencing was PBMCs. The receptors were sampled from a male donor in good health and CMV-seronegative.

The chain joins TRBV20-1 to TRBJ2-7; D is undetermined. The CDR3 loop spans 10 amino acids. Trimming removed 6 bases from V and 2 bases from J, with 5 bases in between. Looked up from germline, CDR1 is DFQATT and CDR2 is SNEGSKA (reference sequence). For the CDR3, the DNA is TGCAGTGCCCCGGCCTACGAGCAGTACTTC. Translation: CSAPAYEQYF.

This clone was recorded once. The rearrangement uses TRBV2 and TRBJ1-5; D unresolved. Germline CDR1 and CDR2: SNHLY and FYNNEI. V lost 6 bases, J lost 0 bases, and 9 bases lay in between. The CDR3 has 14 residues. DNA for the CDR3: TGTGCCAGCAGCCTGACGGGTAGCAATCAGCCCCAGCATTTT. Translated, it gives CASSLTGSNQPQHF.

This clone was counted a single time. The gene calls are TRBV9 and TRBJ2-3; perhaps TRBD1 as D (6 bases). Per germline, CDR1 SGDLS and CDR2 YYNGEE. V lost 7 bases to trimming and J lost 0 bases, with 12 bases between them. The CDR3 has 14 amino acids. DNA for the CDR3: TGTGCCAGCCGAAACGACAGGAGCACAGATACGCAGTATTTT. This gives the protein CASRNDRSTDTQYF. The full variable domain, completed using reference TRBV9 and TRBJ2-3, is DSGVTQTPKHLITATGQRVTLRCSPRSGDLSVYWYQQSLDQGLQFLIQYYNGEERAKGNILERFSAQQFPDLHSELNLSSLELGDSALYFCASRNDRSTDTQYFGPGTRLTVL.

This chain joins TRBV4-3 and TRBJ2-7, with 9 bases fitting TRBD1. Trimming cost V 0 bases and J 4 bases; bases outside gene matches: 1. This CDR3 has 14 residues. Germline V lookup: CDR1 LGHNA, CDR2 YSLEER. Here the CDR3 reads CASSQEQGAYEQYF. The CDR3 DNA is TGCGCCAGCAGCCAAGAACAGGGGGCGTACGAGCAGTACTTC.

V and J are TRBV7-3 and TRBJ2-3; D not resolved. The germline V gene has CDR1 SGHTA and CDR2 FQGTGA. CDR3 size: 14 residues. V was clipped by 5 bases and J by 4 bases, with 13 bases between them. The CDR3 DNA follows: TGTGCCAGCAGCACCCACTCTCGGGCAGATACGCAGTATTTT. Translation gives CASSTHSRADTQYF.

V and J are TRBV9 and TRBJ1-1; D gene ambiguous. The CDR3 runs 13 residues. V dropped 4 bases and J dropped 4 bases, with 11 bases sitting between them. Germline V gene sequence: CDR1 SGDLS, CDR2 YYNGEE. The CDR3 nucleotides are TGTGCCAGCAGCCCCGCGCTGAGCACTGAAGCTTTCTTT. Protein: CASSPALSTEAFF.

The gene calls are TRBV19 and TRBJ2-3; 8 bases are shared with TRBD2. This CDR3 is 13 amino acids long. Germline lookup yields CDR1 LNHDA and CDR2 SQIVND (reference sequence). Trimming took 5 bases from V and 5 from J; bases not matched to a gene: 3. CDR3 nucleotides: TGTGCCAGTAGTCTTCTAGCGGGAGATACGCAGTATTTT. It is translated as CASSLLAGDTQYF.

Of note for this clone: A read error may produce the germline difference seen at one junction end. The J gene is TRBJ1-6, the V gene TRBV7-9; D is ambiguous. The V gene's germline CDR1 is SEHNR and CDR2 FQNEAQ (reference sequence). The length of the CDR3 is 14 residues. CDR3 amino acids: CSSSTTENNSPLHF. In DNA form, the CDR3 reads TGTTCCAGCAGCACCACAGAAAATAATTCACCCCTCCACTTT.

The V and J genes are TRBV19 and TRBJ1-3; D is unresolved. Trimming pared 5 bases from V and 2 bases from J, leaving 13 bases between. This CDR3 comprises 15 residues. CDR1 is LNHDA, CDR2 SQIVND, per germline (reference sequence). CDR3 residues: CASSLPRFAGNTIYF. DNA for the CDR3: TGTGCCAGTAGTCTCCCCAGGTTCGCTGGAAACACCATATATTTT.